The sample holds one count of the clone carrying this T cell receptor beta chain. No antigen is known for it. The data were taken from a study of OX40 agonist ivuxolimab in advanced cancers. Study-level information: Dose-escalation patients' cancers were hepatocellular carcinoma, melanoma, renal cell or head and neck cancer.

Trimming removed 0 bases from V and 8 bases from J, with 10 bases in between. The CDR3 sequence is 13 residues long. Germline V gene lookup returns CDR1 SEHNR and CDR2 FQNEAQ (reference sequence). Here immunoSEQ multiplex PCR was the method, and the copy in TCRdb shows in-frame clones only, minus some. The sample consists of 57,000 or so clones, 85% to 90% of them appearing once. Study-wide results and caveats: In general, CD8+ T cells held more expanded clones than CD4+ did, on average. Which antigen the expanded peripheral T cells recognized is unknown.

This clonotype originated in an adult with an advanced solid tumor such as melanoma, head and neck, liver or kidney cancer. Sequenced here: CD4+ or CD8+ T cells sorted from blood, sampled in a trial of the OX40 agonist ivuxolimab. The rearrangement uses TRBV7-9 and TRBJ1-2, with a tentative D call TRBD1 (6 bases). The CDR3 DNA reads as TGTGCCAGCAGCTTAGCGGGGGGCTCGGGCTACACCTTC. As protein: CASSLAGGSGYTF.